The source of this TCR beta chain is a study of chemoradiotherapy in HPV16-positive cancers. About this clone itself: The target antigen is unknown. A junction end diverges from the germline sequence, so it may reflect a read error.

Germline CDR1 SGHTA, CDR2 FQGNSA. The CDR3 spans 15 residues. Overall study findings and caveats: Candidate HPV-specific clones and E7-related TCR motifs grew in tumor during treatment.

Produced via immunoSEQ multiplex PCR; TCRdb's table is partial and in-frame only. The repertoire holds 20,000 or so clones, around 86% seen once, with approximately 4.3% in the top ten. This TCR came from a human donor with HPV-associated anogenital cancer. This chain uses TRBV7-2 with TRBJ2-2, with 12 bases aligning to TRBD2. Sequencing used blood, obtained from a patient who underwent chemoradiotherapy. The CDR3 spells CASSLAGGSTGELFF. The CDR3 DNA follows: TGTGCCAGCAGCCTAGCGGGGGGGAGCACCGGGGAGCTGTTTTTT.